This entry lists 4 T cell receptor beta chains sequenced from one sample in a study of OX40 agonist ivuxolimab in advanced cancers. Sequenced by immunoSEQ multiplex PCR; TCRdb stores in-frame clones only, minus some. The data hold about 64,000 clones, with roughly 80% observed a single time. Sequencing was performed on CD4+ or CD8+ T cells sorted from blood, taken in a trial of the OX40 agonist ivuxolimab. These receptor sequences come from an adult with an advanced solid tumor such as melanoma, head and neck, liver or kidney cancer.

CDR3 amino acids: CASSSGLQNEKLFF. The CDR3 DNA is TGCGCCAGCAGTTCGGGTTTGCAAAATGAAAAACTGTTTTTT. The chain is built from TRBV5-1 and TRBJ1-4; no clear D gene. V gave up 5 bases and J gave up 5 bases, with 13 bases separating them. Germline CDR1 and CDR2: SGHRS and YFSETQ. The CDR3 sequence is 14 residues long.

As concerns this clone: Other DNA sequences in this sample translate to the same CDR3. V and J are TRBV5-1 and TRBJ2-7, with 7 nucleotides matching TRBD1. This CDR3 spans 13 amino acids. The germline V gene encodes CDR1 SGHRS and CDR2 YFSETQ. Trimming cost V 3 bases and J 1 base; bases outside gene matches: 1. The CDR3 sequence is CASSSGGSYEQYF. CDR3 coding DNA: TGCGCCAGCAGCTCAGGGGGTTCCTACGAGCAGTACTTC.

A single count supports this clone. This chain connects TRBV9 to TRBJ1-3; TRBD1 might be the D (6 bases). Trimming stripped 4 bases from V and 0 bases from J, with 14 bases between. The CDR3 totals 16 residues. Germline V gives CDR1 SGDLS, CDR2 YYNGEE. CDR3 amino acids: CASSSTDSHSGNTIYF. CDR3 coding DNA: TGTGCCAGCAGCTCAACGGACAGTCACTCTGGAAACACCATATATTTT.

CDR3 sequence (DNA): TGTGCCAGCAGTGGGGGACAGGAGTATGGCTACACCTTC. Amino acids: CASSGGQEYGYTF. The chain recombines TRBV7-9 with TRBJ1-2; 8 nucleotides line up with TRBD1. Germline V gene sequence: CDR1 SEHNR, CDR2 FQNEAQ (reference sequence). The CDR3 loop spans 13 amino acids. J gave up 5 bases and V 6 bases, and 5 bases lay outside the gene matches.